This T cell receptor beta chain was sequenced for a study of T cell clonotyping in hematopoietic cell transplantation. Across the study: Recipient samples before transplant were obtained post-cytoreduction.

General observations from the study: CD4 and CD8 repertoire contributions could not be separated without sorting. After transplant, recipient diversity fell while pathologically expanded clonotypes grew through day 180.

Time point here: recipient sample about 28 days before transplant, after cytoreduction. Recipient blood drawn about 28 days pretransplant and days 30, 100, 180 after. As concerns this clone: What it binds is unknown.

CDR1 and CDR2 (germline): SGHTA, FQGNSA. Trimming cost V 5 bases and J 5 bases, with 13 bases left between them. This CDR3 spans 14 amino acids. Assay used: immunoSEQ multiplex PCR; TCRdb lists only in-frame clones, some missing. This sample has several thousand clones; roughly 87% occur once, and the top ten carry 27%. The sequencing here drew on peripheral blood mononuclear cells, taken before stem cell transplant. The chain uses TRBV7-2 and TRBJ2-1, with D possibly being TRBD2 (5 bases). The origin of this receptor is a woman aged 60 to 75 with acute myeloid leukemia. Some clones in this sample may be carry-over from other donors' samples. As DNA, the CDR3 is TGTGCCAGCAGCAAAGGTAGCGAGGACAATGAGCAGTTCTTC. This encodes CASSKGSEDNEQFF.